The TCR beta chain described here comes from a study of technical replicates of blood from several donors. Libraries were prepared by immunoSEQ multiplex PCR; TCRdb keeps only in-frame clonotypes and omits some of them. The sample includes about 81,000 clones, approximately 75% of them seen just once. Germline CDR1 SGHNT, CDR2 YYREEE (reference sequence). The CDR3 contains 15 residues. The ends were cut back, 5 bases at V and 5 bases at J, with 18 bases in the middle. The receptor was isolated from a human donor in good health. Some clones in this sample may be carry-over from other donors' samples. This chain uses TRBV5-4 with TRBJ2-3, with a possible D match to TRBD1 (5 bases). Sequencing was carried out using PBMCs. The CDR3, as DNA: TGTGCCAGCAGTCAGACAGCACCCGTAGGAGATACGCAGTATTTT. Its translation: CASSQTAPVGDTQYF.